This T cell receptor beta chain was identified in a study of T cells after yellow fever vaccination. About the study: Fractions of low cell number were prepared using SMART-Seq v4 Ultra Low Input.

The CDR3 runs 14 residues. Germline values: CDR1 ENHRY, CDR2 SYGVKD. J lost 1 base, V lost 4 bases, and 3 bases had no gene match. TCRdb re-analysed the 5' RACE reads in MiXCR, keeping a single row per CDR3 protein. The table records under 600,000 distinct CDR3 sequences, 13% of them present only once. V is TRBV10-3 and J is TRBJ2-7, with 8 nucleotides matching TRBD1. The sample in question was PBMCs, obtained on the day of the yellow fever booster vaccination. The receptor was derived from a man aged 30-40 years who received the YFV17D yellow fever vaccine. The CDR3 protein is CAISAGTGSYEQYF. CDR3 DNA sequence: TGTGCCATCAGTGCCGGGACAGGATCCTACGAGCAGTACTTC.